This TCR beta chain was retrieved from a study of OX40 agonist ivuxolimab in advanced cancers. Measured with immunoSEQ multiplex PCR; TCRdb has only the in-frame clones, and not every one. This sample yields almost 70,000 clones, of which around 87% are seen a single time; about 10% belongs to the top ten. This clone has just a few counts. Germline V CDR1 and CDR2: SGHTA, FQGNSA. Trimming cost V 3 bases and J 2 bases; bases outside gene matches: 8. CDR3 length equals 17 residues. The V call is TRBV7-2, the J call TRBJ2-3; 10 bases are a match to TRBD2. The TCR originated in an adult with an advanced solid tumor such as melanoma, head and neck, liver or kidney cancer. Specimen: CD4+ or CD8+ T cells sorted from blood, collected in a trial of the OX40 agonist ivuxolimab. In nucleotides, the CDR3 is TGTGCCAGCAGCTTTACTCAGCGGGAGGGCCCCACAGATACGCAGTATTTT. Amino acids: CASSFTQREGPTDTQYF.